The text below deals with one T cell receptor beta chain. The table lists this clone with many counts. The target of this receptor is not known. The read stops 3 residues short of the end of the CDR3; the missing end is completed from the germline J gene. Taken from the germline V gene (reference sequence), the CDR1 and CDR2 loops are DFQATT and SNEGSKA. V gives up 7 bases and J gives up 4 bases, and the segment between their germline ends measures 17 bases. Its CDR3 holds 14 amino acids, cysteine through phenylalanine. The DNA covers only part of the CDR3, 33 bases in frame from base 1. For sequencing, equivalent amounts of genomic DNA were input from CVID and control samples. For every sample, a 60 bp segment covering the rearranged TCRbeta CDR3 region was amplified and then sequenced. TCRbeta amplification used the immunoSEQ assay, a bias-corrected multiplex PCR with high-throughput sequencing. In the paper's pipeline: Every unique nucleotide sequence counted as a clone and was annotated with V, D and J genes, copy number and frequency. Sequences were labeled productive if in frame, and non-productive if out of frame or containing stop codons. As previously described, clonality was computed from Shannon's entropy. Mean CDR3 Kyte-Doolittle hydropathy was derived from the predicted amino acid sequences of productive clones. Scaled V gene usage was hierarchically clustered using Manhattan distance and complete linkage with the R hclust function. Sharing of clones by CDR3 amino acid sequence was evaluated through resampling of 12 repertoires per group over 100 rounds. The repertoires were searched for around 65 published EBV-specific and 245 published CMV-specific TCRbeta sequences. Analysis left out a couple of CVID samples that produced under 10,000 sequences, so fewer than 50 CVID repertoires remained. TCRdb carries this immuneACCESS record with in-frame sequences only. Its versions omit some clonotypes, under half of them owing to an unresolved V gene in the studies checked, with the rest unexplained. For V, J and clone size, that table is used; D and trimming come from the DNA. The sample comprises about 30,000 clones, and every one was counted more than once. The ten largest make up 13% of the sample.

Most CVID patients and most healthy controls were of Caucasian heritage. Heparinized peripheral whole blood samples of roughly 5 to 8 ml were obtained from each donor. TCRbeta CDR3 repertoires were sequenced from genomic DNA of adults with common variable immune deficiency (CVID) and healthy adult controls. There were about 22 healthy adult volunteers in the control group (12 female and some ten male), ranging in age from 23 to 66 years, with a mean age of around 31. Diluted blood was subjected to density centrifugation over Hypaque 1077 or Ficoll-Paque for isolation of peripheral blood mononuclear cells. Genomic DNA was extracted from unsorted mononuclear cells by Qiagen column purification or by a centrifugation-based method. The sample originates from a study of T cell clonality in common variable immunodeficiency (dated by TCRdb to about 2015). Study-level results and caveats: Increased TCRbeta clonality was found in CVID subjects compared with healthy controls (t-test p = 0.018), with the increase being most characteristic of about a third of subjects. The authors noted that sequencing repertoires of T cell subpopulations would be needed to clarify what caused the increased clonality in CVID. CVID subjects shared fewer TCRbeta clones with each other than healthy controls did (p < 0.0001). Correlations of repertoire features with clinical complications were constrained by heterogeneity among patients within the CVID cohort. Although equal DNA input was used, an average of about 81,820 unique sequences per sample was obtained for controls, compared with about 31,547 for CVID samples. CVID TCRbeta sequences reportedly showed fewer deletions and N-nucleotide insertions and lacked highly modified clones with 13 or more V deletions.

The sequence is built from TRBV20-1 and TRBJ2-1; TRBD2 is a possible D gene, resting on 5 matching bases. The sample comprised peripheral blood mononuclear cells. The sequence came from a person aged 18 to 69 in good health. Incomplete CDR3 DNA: TGCAGTGTCCAGGTCGGGGATTGGTACAATGAG. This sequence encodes CSVQVGDWYNE. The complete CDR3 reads CSVQVGDWYNEQFF.